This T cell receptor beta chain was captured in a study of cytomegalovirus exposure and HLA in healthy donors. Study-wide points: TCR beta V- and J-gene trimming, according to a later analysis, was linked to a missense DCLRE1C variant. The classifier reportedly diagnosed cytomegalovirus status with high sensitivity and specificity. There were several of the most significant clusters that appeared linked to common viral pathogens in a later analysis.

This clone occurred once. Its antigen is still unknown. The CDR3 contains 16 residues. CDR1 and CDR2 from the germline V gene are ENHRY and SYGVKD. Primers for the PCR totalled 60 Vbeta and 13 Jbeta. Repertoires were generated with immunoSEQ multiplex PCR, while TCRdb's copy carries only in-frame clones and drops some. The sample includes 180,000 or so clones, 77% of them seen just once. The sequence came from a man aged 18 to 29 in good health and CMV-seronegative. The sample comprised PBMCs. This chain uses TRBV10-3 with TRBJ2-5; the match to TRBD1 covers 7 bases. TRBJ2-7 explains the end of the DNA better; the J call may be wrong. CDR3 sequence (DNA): TGTGCCATCAGTGAGTCGATCGTGACAGGGTTCGACGAGCAGTACTTC. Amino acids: CAISESIVTGFDEQYF.